The T cell receptor (beta chain) described here comes from a study of STAT5B mutations in CD4+ large granular lymphocyte leukemia. Of note for this clone: Antigen: not known.

Data came from immunoSEQ multiplex PCR; TCRdb stores just in-frame clones and leaves some out. Among about 29,000 clones listed, about three quarters were seen once. This CDR3 contains 14 residues. CDR1 and CDR2 (germline): MDHEN, SYDVKM. The V gene end was trimmed by 6 bases and the J gene end by 0 bases; junction bases not matched to a gene: 2. The study's findings and limits: No patients shared main leukemic clonotypes, though roughly 27% appeared at low frequency elsewhere.

The sequenced material came from CD4+ T cells from blood buffy coats. V usage is TRBV28 and J usage is TRBJ2-1; 7 bases line up with TRBD2. The clonotype originates from a human donor in good health. The CDR3 sequence: CASRLADSYNEQFF. DNA of the CDR3: TGTGCCAGCAGGCTAGCGGACTCCTACAATGAGCAGTTCTTC.